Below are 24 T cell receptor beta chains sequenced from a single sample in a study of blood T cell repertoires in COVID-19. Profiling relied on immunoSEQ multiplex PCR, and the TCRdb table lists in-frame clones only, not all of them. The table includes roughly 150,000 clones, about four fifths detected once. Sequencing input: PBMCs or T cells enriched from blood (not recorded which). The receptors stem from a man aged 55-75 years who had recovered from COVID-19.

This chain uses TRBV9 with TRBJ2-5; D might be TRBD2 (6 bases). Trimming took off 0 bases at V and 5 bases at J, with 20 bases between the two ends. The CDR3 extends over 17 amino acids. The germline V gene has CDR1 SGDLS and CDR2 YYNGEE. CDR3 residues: CASSVGSFGGLGETQYF. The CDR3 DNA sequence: TGTGCCAGCAGCGTAGGTAGTTTTGGAGGGTTGGGGGAGACCCAGTACTTC.

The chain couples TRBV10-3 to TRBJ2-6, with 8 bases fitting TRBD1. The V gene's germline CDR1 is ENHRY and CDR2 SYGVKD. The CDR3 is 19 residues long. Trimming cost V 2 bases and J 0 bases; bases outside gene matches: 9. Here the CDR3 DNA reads TGTGCCATCAGTGAGCGGGGACAGGCATTCCTCTCTGGGGCCAACGTCCTGACTTTC. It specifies CAISERGQAFLSGANVLTF.

Here the CDR3 reads CASSVGVGGAGETQYF. DNA for the CDR3: TGTGCCAGCAGCGTAGGGGTCGGGGGGGCCGGAGAGACCCAGTACTTC. This chain connects TRBV9 to TRBJ2-5, with 8 bases matching TRBD2. This CDR3 comprises 16 residues. CDR1 and CDR2 from the germline V gene are SGDLS and YYNGEE. V gave up 0 bases and J gave up 4 bases; unmatched junction bases: 8.

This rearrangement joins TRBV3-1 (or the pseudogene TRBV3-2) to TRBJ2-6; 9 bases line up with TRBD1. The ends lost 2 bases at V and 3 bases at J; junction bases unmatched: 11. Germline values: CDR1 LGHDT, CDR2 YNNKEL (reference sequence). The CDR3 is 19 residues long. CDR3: CASSQNPGQGSGGANVLTF. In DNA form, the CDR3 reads TGTGCCAGCAGCCAAAACCCGGGACAGGGATCGGGTGGGGCCAACGTCCTGACTTTC.

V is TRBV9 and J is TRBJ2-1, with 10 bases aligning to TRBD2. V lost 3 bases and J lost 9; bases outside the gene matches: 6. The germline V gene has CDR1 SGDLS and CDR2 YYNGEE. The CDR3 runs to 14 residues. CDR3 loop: CASSGGSGRVEQFF. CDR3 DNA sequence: TGTGCCAGCAGCGGGGGGAGCGGGAGGGTTGAGCAGTTCTTC.

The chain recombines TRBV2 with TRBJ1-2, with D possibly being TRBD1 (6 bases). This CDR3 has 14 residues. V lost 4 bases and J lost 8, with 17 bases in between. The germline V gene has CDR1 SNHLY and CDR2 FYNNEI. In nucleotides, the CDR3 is TGTGCCAGCAGTGGGGGGACCCAGGGGACAGGCTACACCTTC. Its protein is CASSGGTQGTGYTF.

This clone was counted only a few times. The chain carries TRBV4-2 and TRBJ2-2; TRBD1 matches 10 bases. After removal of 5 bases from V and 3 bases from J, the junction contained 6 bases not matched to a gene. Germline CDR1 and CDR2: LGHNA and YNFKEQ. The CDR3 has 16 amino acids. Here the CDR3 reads CASSDRQGADTGELFF. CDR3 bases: TGTGCCAGCAGCGATCGACAGGGGGCGGACACCGGGGAGCTGTTTTTT.

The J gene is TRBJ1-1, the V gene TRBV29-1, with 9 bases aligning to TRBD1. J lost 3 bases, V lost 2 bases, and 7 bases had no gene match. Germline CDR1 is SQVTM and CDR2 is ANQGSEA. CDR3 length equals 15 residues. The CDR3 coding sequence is TGCAGCGTTGAATTTACGACAGGGGGGGACACTGAAGCTTTCTTT. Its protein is CSVEFTTGGDTEAFF.

Written as DNA, the CDR3 is TGCGCCAGCAGCCAAGGGACAGCGAGCACAGATACGCAGTATTTT. Translated: CASSQGTASTDTQYF. The chain links TRBV5-1 to TRBJ2-3, with 7 bases fitting TRBD1. The CDR3 length is 15 residues. V was pared by 4 bases and J by 0 bases, with 5 bases of the junction left unmatched. Germline assignment: CDR1 SGHRS and CDR2 YFSETQ.

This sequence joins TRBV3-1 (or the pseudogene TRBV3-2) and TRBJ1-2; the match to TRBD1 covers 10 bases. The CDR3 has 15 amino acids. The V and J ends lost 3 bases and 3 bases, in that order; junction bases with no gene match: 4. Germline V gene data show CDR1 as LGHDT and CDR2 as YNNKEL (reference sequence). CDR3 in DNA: TGTGCCAGCAGCCAGGGGGACAGGGGTTACTATGGCTACACCTTC. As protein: CASSQGDRGYYGYTF.

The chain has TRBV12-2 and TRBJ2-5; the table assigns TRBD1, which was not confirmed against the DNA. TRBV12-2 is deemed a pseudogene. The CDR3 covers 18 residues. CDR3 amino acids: CASRSIPCRGTVQETQYF. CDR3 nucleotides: TGTGCAAGTCGCTCGATACCCTGTCGGGGGACAGTCCAAGAGACCCAGTACTTC.

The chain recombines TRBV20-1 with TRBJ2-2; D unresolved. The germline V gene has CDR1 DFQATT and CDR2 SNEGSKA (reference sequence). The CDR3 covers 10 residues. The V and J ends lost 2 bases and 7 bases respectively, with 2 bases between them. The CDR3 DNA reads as TGCAGTGCTAGACACGGGGAGCTGTTTTTT. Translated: CSARHGELFF.

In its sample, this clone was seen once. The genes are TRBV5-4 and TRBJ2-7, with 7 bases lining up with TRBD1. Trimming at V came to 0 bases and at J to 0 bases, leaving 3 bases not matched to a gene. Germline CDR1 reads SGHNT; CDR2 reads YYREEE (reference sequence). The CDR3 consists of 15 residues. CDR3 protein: CASSLGGQSSYEQYF. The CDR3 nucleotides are TGTGCCAGCAGCTTGGGGGGACAGAGCTCCTACGAGCAGTACTTC.

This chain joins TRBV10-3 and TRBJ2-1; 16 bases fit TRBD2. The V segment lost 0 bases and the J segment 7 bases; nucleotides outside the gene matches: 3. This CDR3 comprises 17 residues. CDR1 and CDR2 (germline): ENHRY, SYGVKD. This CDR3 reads CAISESGTSGGANEQFF. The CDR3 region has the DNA TGTGCCATCAGTGAGTCCGGGACTAGCGGGGGGGCAAATGAGCAGTTCTTC.

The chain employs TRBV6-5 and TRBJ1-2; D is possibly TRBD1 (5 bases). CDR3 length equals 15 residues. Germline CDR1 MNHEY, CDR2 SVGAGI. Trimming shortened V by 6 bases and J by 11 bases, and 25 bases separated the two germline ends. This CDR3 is CASSRLRDPVGRYTF. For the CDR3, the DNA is TGTGCCAGCAGCAGGCTAAGGGACCCGGTAGGGAGGTACACCTTC.

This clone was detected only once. The CDR3 here is CASSEGLAGNYYEQYF. Here the CDR3 DNA reads TGTGCCAGCAGTGAAGGGCTAGCGGGGAATTACTACGAGCAGTACTTC. V gene TRBV2 combines with J gene TRBJ2-7; 9 bases are shared with TRBD2. The junction had 7 bases not matched to a gene; V was cut back by 1 base and J by 3 bases. Germline lookup yields CDR1 SNHLY and CDR2 FYNNEI. CDR3 size: 16 residues.

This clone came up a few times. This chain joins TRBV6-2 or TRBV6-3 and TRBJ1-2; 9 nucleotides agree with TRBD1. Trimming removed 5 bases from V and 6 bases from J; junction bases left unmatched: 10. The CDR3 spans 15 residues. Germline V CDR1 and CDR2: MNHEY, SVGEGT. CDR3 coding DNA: TGTGCCAGCAGTACCCGGGACAGGGTATTCGATGGCTACACCTTC. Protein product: CASSTRDRVFDGYTF.

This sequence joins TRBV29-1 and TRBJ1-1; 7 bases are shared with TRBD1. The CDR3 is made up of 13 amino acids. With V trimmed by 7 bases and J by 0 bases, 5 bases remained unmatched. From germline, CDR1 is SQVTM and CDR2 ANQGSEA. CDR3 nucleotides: TGCAGCGGCTCCAGGGGGGTGAACACTGAAGCTTTCTTT. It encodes CSGSRGVNTEAFF.

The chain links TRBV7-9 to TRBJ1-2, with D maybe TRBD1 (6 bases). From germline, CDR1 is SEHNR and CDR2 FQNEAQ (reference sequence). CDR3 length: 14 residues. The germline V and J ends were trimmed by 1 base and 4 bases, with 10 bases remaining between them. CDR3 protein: CASSLGGLSYGYTF. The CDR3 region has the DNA TGTGCCAGCAGCTTAGGGGGGCTGAGCTATGGCTACACCTTC.

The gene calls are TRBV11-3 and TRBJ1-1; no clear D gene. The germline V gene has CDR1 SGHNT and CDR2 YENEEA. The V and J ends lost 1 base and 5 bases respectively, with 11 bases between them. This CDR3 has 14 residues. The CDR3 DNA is TGTGCCAGCAGCTTAGGGGCAGGATCAACTGAAGCTTTCTTT. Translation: CASSLGAGSTEAFF.

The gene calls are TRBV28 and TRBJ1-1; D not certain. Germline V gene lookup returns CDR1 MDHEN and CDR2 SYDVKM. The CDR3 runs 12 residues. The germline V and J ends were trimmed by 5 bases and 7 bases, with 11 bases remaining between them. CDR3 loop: CASSLLFGEAFF. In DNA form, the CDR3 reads TGTGCCAGCAGTCTCCTTTTCGGTGAAGCTTTCTTT.

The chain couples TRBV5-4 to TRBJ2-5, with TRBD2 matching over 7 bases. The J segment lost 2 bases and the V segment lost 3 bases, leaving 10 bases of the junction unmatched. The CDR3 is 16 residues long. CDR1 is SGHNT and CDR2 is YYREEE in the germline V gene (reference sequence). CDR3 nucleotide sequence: TGTGCCAGCAGCTCCCCGAGACTAGCCCTACAAGAGACCCAGTACTTC. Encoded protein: CASSSPRLALQETQYF.

CDR3 region: CASSLGQGAWETQYF. The CDR3 DNA follows: TGCGCCAGCAGCCTCGGACAGGGGGCGTGGGAGACCCAGTACTTC. The rearrangement uses TRBV5-1 and TRBJ2-5, with TRBD1 matching 11 bases. J gave up 5 bases and V 4 bases, and 7 bases lay outside the gene matches. Germline CDR1 SGHRS, CDR2 YFSETQ. The CDR3 contains 15 residues.

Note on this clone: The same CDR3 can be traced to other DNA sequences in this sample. Written as DNA, the CDR3 is TGTGCCAGCAGCTTGAGGGCTGGGGCCAACGTCCTGACTTTC. Its protein is CASSLRAGANVLTF. The rearrangement links TRBV7-3 to TRBJ2-6; a possible D gene is TRBD2 (5 bases). In germline, CDR1 is SGHTA, CDR2 FQGTGA. This CDR3 has 14 amino acids. Between the trimmed V and J ends, which lost 3 bases and 2 bases, there was a span of 5 bases.